The 13 T cell receptor beta chains below come from one sample, sequenced in a study of blood T cell repertoires in COVID-19. Using immunoSEQ multiplex PCR, the repertoire was profiled, and TCRdb retains in-frame clones only, with some absent. The data show tens of thousands of clones, with 65% to 85% seen just once and around 6% held by the top ten. Specimen: peripheral blood. These receptors were taken from a woman aged 50 to 60 with active or convalescent COVID-19.

This clone has just one count. This chain uses TRBV27 with TRBJ2-7, with 8 bases that match TRBD2. The trim removed 4 bases at V and 3 bases at J, leaving 8 bases unmatched. The germline gives CDR1 MNHEY, CDR2 SMNVEV (reference sequence). The CDR3 has 15 amino acids. The CDR3 region is CASSSSGSLLYEQYF. In DNA, the CDR3 is TGTGCCAGCAGTTCGAGCGGGAGTCTCCTCTACGAGCAGTACTTC.

This sequence joins TRBV15 and TRBJ1-5; D unresolved. The CDR3 is 14 residues long. Trimming left V 3 bases short and J 7 bases short, with 13 bases between. In germline, CDR1 is LNHNV, CDR2 YYDKDF (reference sequence). DNA of the CDR3: TGTGCCACCAGCAGGCCCCTCGGAGAGCAGCCCCAGCATTTT. Its protein product is CATSRPLGEQPQHF.

This sequence joins TRBV7-2 and TRBJ1-2; D is possibly TRBD1 (5 bases). The germline V and J ends were trimmed by 1 base and 4 bases, with 13 bases remaining between them. Germline loops: CDR1 SGHTA, CDR2 FQGNSA. CDR3 size: 15 residues. The CDR3 region has the DNA TGTGCCAGCAGCTTAGAGATGTGGGGGGGCTATGGCTACACCTTC. This codes for CASSLEMWGGYGYTF. Looking up the rest from reference TRBV7-2 and TRBJ1-2 gives the full variable domain: GAGVSQSPSNKVTEKGKDVELRCDPISGHTALYWYRQSLGQGLEFLIYFQGNSAPDKSGLPSDRFSAERTGGSVSTLTIQRTQQEDSAVYLCASSLEMWGGYGYTFGSGTRLTVV.

The rearrangement uses TRBV19 and TRBJ2-1, with TRBD2 matching 15 bases. The germline V gene encodes CDR1 LNHDA and CDR2 SQIVND (reference sequence). After removal of 5 bases from V and 8 bases from J, the junction contained 7 bases not matched to a gene. There are 16 residues in the CDR3. Written as DNA, the CDR3 is TGTGCCAGTAGTCCCTGGACTAGCGGGAGGGCCGATGAGCAGTTCTTC. Translation: CASSPWTSGRADEQFF.

The rearrangement uses TRBV24-1 and TRBJ2-1, with TRBD2 identical over 10 bases. The length of the CDR3 is 17 residues. Germline values: CDR1 KGHDR, CDR2 SFDVKD. With V trimmed by 5 bases and J by 2 bases, 8 bases remained unmatched. The CDR3 is CATSALRLAGAYNEQFF. DNA for the CDR3: TGTGCCACCAGTGCTCTTAGACTAGCGGGCGCCTACAATGAGCAGTTCTTC.

The chain is built from TRBV10-3 and TRBJ2-1; TRBD1 matches at 7 bases. The trim removed 0 bases at V and 12 bases at J, leaving 8 bases unmatched. The CDR3 consists of 14 residues. Germline V CDR1 and CDR2: ENHRY, SYGVKD. CDR3 bases: TGTGCCATCAGTGAGTCGGACAGGCCTACGGTGCAGTTCTTC. Its protein is CAISESDRPTVQFF.

This chain links TRBV15 with TRBJ1-3, with 8 bases lining up with TRBD1. Germline V CDR1 and CDR2: LNHNV, YYDKDF (reference sequence). Losses at the gene ends were 5 bases for V and 1 base for J; bases not matched to a gene: 7. There are 16 residues in the CDR3. CDR3 amino acids: CATSDRGQASGNTIYF. The CDR3 region has the DNA TGTGCCACCAGCGATAGGGGACAGGCTTCTGGAAACACCATATATTTT.

The CDR3 DNA reads as TGTGCCAGCAGGGGACTAGCGGGCGAGCAGTACTTC. It is translated as CASRGLAGEQYF. The V and J genes are TRBV6-5 and TRBJ2-7; 12 bases are a match to TRBD2. CDR3 length: 12 amino acids. J gave up 6 bases and V 6 bases, and 0 bases lay outside the gene matches. Germline V gene data show CDR1 as MNHEY and CDR2 as SVGAGI.

This clone was seen only a few times. The J gene is TRBJ2-3, the V gene TRBV5-1; 7 bases fit TRBD2. The V segment lost 0 bases and the J segment 5 bases; nucleotides outside the gene matches: 3. Germline V lookup: CDR1 SGHRS, CDR2 YFSETQ. The CDR3 loop spans 14 amino acids. The CDR3, as DNA: TGCGCCAGCAGCTTGGACGGGAGGAGAGATACGCAGTATTTT. This codes for CASSLDGRRDTQYF.

The gene calls are TRBV13 and TRBJ2-6, with D possibly being TRBD2 (5 bases). The CDR3 length is 18 residues. V was cut by 5 bases and J by 9 bases, with 26 bases left in between. Per the germline V gene, CDR1 is PRHDT and CDR2 is FYEKMQ (reference sequence). CDR3 loop: CASSQNKLSTKAGNVLTF. DNA for the CDR3: TGTGCCAGCAGCCAAAACAAGCTGAGTACAAAGGCGGGCAACGTCCTGACTTTC.

J is TRBJ2-1 and V is TRBV4-3, with TRBD2 identical over 10 bases. The V segment lost 5 bases and the J segment 6 bases; nucleotides outside the gene matches: 7. This CDR3 contains 15 residues. Per the germline V gene, CDR1 is LGHNA and CDR2 is YSLEER. This CDR3 reads CASSTRLAGANEQFF. CDR3 sequence (DNA): TGCGCCAGCAGCACTCGACTAGCGGGCGCCAATGAGCAGTTCTTC.

The rearrangement joins TRBV6-5 to TRBJ1-1; 8 positions match TRBD1. The CDR3 has 16 amino acids. CDR1 and CDR2 (germline): MNHEY, SVGAGI. The trim removed 0 bases at V and 1 base at J, leaving 4 bases unmatched. The CDR3 loop reads CASSYSDRDPNTEAFF. The CDR3 DNA sequence: TGTGCCAGCAGTTACTCGGACAGGGACCCGAACACTGAAGCTTTCTTT.

In its sample, this clone was seen once. The V gene is TRBV5-1, the J gene TRBJ1-4; TRBD1 is a possible D gene (6 bases). This CDR3 comprises 14 residues. Trimming removed 4 bases at V and 6 bases at J, with 13 bases between. CDR1 is SGHRS and CDR2 is YFSETQ in the germline V gene. The CDR3 bases are TGCGCCAGCAGCCCCAGGGGCGGTTATGAAAAACTGTTTTTT. Translating it yields CASSPRGGYEKLFF.